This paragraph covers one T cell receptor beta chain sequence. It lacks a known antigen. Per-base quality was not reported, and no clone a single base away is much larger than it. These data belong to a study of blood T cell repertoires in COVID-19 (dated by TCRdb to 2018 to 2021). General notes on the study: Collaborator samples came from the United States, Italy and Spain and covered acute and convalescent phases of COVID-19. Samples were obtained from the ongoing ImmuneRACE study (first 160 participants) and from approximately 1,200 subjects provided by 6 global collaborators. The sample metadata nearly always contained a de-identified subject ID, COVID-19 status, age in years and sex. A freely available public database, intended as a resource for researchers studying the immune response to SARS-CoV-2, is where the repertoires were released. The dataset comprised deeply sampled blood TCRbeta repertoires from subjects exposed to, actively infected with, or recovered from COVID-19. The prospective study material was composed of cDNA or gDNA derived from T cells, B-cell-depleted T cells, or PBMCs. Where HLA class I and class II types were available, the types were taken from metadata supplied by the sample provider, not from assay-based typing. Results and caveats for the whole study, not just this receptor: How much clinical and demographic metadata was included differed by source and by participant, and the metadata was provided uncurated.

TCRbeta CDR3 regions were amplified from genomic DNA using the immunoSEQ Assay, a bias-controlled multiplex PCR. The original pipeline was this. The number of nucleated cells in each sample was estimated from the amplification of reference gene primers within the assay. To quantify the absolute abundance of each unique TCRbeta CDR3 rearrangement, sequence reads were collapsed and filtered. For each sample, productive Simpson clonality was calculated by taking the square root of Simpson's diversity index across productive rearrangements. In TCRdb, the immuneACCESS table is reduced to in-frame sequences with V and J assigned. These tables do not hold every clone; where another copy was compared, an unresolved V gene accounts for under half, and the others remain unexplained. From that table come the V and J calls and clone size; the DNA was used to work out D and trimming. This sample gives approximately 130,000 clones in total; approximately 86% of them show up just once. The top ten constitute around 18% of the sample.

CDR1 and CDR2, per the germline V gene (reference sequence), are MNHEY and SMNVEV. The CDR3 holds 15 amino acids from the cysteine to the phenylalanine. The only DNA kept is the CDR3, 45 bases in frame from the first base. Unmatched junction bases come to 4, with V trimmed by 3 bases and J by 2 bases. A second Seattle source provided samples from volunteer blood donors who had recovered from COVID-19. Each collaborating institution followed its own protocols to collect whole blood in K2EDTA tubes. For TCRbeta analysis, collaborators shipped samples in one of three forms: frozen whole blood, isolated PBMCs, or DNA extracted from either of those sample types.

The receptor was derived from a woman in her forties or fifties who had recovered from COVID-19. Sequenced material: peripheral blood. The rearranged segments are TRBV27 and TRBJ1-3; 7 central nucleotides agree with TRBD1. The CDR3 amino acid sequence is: CASSLRGPPGNTIYF. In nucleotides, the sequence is TGTGCCAGCAGTTTGAGGGGGCCCCCTGGAAACACCATATATTTT.